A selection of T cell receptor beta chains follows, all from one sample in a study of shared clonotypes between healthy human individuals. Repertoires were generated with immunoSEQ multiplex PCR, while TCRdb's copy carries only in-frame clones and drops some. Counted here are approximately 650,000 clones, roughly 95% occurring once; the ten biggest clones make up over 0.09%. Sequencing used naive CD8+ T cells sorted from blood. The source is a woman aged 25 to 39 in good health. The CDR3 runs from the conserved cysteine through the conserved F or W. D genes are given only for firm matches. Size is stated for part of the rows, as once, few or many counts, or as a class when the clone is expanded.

CDR3 protein: CASSVGRGQSPAFF
V gene: TRBV9
J gene: TRBJ1-1
D gene: TRBD1
clone size: NA
CDR3 length: 14

CDR3 protein: CASSLTGDYEQYF
V gene: TRBV9
J gene: TRBJ2-7
D gene: NA
clone size: NA
CDR3 length: 13

CDR3 protein: CASSIGLDYNEQFF
V gene: TRBV19
J gene: TRBJ2-1
D gene: NA
clone size: NA
CDR3 length: 14

CDR3 protein: CASSEIWTEAFF
V gene: TRBV14
J gene: TRBJ1-1
D gene: NA
clone size: NA
CDR3 length: 12

CDR3 protein: CASSLEQGEEKLFF
V gene: TRBV4-1
J gene: TRBJ1-4
D gene: NA
clone size: NA
CDR3 length: 14

CDR3 protein: CASSPIGFRAEAFF
V gene: TRBV9
J gene: TRBJ1-1
D gene: NA
clone size: NA
CDR3 length: 14

CDR3 protein: CASSYAGAKNIQYF
V gene: TRBV5-4
J gene: TRBJ2-4
D gene: NA
clone size: NA
CDR3 length: 14

CDR3 protein: CASSLIPISPLHF
V gene: TRBV28
J gene: TRBJ1-6
D gene: NA
clone size: NA
CDR3 length: 13

CDR3 protein: CASSVGTQDYEQYF
V gene: TRBV9
J gene: TRBJ2-7
D gene: NA
clone size: once
CDR3 length: 14

CDR3 protein: CASSLIRADTQYF
V gene: TRBV7-2
J gene: TRBJ2-3
D gene: NA
clone size: NA
CDR3 length: 13

CDR3 protein: CASSDGRRVYEQYF
V gene: TRBV5-6
J gene: TRBJ2-7
D gene: NA
clone size: once
CDR3 length: 14

CDR3 protein: CATSYDRVVHEQYF
V gene: TRBV15
J gene: TRBJ2-7
D gene: TRBD1
clone size: NA
CDR3 length: 14

CDR3 protein: CASSWMGQLNTEAFF
V gene: TRBV5-1
J gene: TRBJ1-1
D gene: TRBD1
clone size: NA
CDR3 length: 15

CDR3 protein: CASSLLAGPLNEQFF
V gene: TRBV28
J gene: TRBJ2-1
D gene: TRBD2
clone size: NA
CDR3 length: 15

CDR3 protein: CASSEALEWQTEAFF
V gene: TRBV2
J gene: TRBJ1-1
D gene: NA
clone size: NA
CDR3 length: 15

CDR3 protein: CATPRGERETAYEQYF
V gene: TRBV5-1
J gene: TRBJ2-7
D gene: TRBD2
clone size: NA
CDR3 length: 16

CDR3 protein: CASSLSPNEAFF
V gene: TRBV13
J gene: TRBJ1-1
D gene: NA
clone size: NA
CDR3 length: 12

CDR3 protein: CASSPTMGTEAFF
V gene: TRBV7-9
J gene: TRBJ1-1
D gene: NA
clone size: NA
CDR3 length: 13

CDR3 protein: CASSIGQGVYEQYF
V gene: TRBV13
J gene: TRBJ2-7
D gene: TRBD1
clone size: NA
CDR3 length: 14

CDR3 protein: CASSPTLTGEDGTEAFF
V gene: TRBV4-1
J gene: TRBJ1-1
D gene: TRBD1
clone size: NA
CDR3 length: 17

CDR3 protein: CASSGTGEDQPQHF
V gene: TRBV2
J gene: TRBJ1-5
D gene: TRBD1
clone size: few
CDR3 length: 14

CDR3 protein: CASSILLAGGPADTQYF
V gene: TRBV27
J gene: TRBJ2-3
D gene: TRBD2
clone size: NA
CDR3 length: 17

CDR3 protein: CASSEGNRVETQYF
V gene: TRBV2
J gene: TRBJ2-5
D gene: NA
clone size: NA
CDR3 length: 14

CDR3 protein: CASSRLGGNEQFF
V gene: TRBV5-6
J gene: TRBJ2-1
D gene: NA
clone size: NA
CDR3 length: 13

CDR3 protein: CASSPYRGAEAFF
V gene: TRBV5-4
J gene: TRBJ1-1
D gene: TRBD1
clone size: NA
CDR3 length: 13

CDR3 protein: CASSEVIYREFRGDEAFF
V gene: TRBV2
J gene: TRBJ1-1
D gene: NA
clone size: NA
CDR3 length: 18

CDR3 protein: CATSSARIGPSYEQYF
V gene: TRBV15
J gene: TRBJ2-7
D gene: NA
clone size: NA
CDR3 length: 16

CDR3 protein: CASSPMTGEVRSNQPQHF
V gene: TRBV28
J gene: TRBJ1-5
D gene: TRBD1
clone size: NA
CDR3 length: 18

CDR3 protein: CASSGIGDPEAFF
V gene: TRBV2
J gene: TRBJ1-1
D gene: NA
clone size: NA
CDR3 length: 13

CDR3 protein: CSGFLAGGPADTQYF
V gene: TRBV29-1
J gene: TRBJ2-3
D gene: TRBD2
clone size: NA
CDR3 length: 15

CDR3 protein: CASSQERPVWNIQYF
V gene: TRBV14
J gene: TRBJ2-4
D gene: NA
clone size: once
CDR3 length: 15

CDR3 protein: CASSEMGSPSSYNEQFF
V gene: TRBV2
J gene: TRBJ2-1
D gene: NA
clone size: NA
CDR3 length: 17

CDR3 protein: CASRSAWDTDTQYF
V gene: TRBV5-1
J gene: TRBJ2-3
D gene: NA
clone size: NA
CDR3 length: 14

CDR3 protein: CATQQGADHYNEQFF
V gene: TRBV25-1
J gene: TRBJ2-1
D gene: TRBD1
clone size: NA
CDR3 length: 15

CDR3 protein: CASSPTGNTGELFF
V gene: TRBV6-5
J gene: TRBJ2-2
D gene: NA
clone size: NA
CDR3 length: 14

CDR3 protein: CASGSRNEQFF
V gene: TRBV12-5
J gene: TRBJ2-1
D gene: NA
clone size: NA
CDR3 length: 11

CDR3 protein: CASRVGESPYEQYF
V gene: TRBV27
J gene: TRBJ2-7
D gene: NA
clone size: NA
CDR3 length: 14

CDR3 protein: CASSLSPGTPAHGYTF
V gene: TRBV5-6
J gene: TRBJ1-2
D gene: NA
clone size: NA
CDR3 length: 16

CDR3 protein: CASSVFSVEQFF
V gene: TRBV28
J gene: TRBJ2-1
D gene: NA
clone size: NA
CDR3 length: 12